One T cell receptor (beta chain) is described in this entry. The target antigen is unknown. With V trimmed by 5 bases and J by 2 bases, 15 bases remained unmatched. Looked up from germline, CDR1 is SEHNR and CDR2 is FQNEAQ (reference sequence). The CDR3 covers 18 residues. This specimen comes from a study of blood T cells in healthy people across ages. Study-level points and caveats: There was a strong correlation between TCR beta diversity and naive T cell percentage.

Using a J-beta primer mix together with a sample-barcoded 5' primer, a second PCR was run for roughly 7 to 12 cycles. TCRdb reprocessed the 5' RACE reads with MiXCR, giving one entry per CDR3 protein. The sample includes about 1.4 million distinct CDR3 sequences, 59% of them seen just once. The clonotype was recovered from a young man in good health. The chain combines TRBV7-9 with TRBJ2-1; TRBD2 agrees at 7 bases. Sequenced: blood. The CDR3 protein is CASSAPTSRTRAYNEQFF. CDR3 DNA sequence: TGTGCCAGCAGCGCGCCGACCTCCCGGACTAGGGCCTACAATGAGCAGTTCTTC.